The source of this TCR beta chain is a study of cytomegalovirus exposure and HLA in healthy donors. General study points: The authors listed 150 or so TCR beta chains as cytomegalovirus-associated. The classifier, whose performance was assessed in both the original and validation cohorts, reportedly diagnosed cytomegalovirus status with high specificity and sensitivity. Specificity for CMV antigens was confirmed in vitro for a few of the CMV-associated chains.

In this sample, this clone turned up once. Its specificity is unknown. Germline values: CDR1 SGHRS, CDR2 YFSETQ. This CDR3 contains 12 residues. V lost 4 bases to trimming and J lost 6 bases, with 7 bases between them. Donors came from a validation cohort of approximately 110 subjects, distinct from the first 666-subject cohort. Here immunoSEQ multiplex PCR was the method, and the copy in TCRdb shows in-frame clones only, minus some. The sample consists of about 71,000 clones, about 94% of them appearing once. This TCR derives from a man aged 18 to 35 in good health and CMV-seropositive. The sample was PBMCs. V is TRBV5-1 and J is TRBJ2-2; D perhaps matches TRBD1 (5 bases). This CDR3 reads CASSRGSGELFF. The CDR3, as DNA: TGCGCCAGCAGCAGGGGATCCGGGGAGCTGTTTTTT.